Here is one T cell receptor (beta chain) with its context. Its antigen is unidentified. The CDR3 contains 18 residues. V dropped 6 bases and J dropped 0; count of bases not matched to a gene: 8. Germline CDR1 and CDR2: LGHNT and FRNRAP. The record originates from a study of blood T cells in healthy people across ages. Broader study findings: PBMC samples, being unsorted, prevented any conclusive comparison of naive and antigen-experienced cells.

Next came a second PCR, run for about 6 to 12 cycles, which used a sample-barcoded 5' primer along with a J-beta primer mix. A template-switch adaptor containing 12 random nucleotides labeled each cDNA molecule. Every sample gave at least 2.5 million paired-end reads containing CDR3. Using its own MiXCR run on the 5' RACE reads, TCRdb lists one record per CDR3 protein. The sample shows some 1.5 million distinct CDR3 sequences, 28% of them seen only once. Ranging in age from roughly 6 to 95, the donors were healthy Caucasian individuals from Russia. The TCR was taken from a woman aged 25-40 years in good health. The chain joins TRBV12-5 to TRBJ2-1; 13 bases line up with TRBD2. The sequencing input was blood. The CDR3 DNA reads as TGTGCTAGTGGAGCCGGACTAGCGGGGGTGAGCTCCTACAATGAGCAGTTCTTC. Protein: CASGAGLAGVSSYNEQFF.